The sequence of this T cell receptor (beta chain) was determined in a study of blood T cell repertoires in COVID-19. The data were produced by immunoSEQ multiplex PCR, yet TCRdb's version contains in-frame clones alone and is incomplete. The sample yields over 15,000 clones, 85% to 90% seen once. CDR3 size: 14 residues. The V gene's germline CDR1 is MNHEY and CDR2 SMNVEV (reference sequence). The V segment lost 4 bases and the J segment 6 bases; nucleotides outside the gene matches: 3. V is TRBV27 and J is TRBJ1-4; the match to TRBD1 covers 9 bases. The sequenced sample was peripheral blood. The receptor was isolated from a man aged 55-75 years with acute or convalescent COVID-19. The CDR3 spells CASSSWTGDEKLFF. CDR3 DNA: TGTGCCAGCAGTTCATGGACAGGGGATGAAAAACTGTTTTTT. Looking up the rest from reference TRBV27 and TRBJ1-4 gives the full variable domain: EAQVTQNPRYLITVTGKKLTVTCSQNMNHEYMSWYRQDPGLGLRQIYYSMNVEVTDKGDVPEGYKVSRKEKRNFPLILESPSPNQTSLYFCASSSWTGDEKLFFGSGTQLSVL.